The rows below give T cell receptor beta chains drawn from one sample of a study of T-cell reconstitution after alpha-beta-depleted transplantation in children. TCRdb fed the PCR reads into MiXCR, producing one record per CDR3 protein. The repertoire consists of around 600,000 distinct CDR3 sequences, with 20% to 25% occurring once and the leading ten covering around an eighth. The sample in question was PBMCs, mostly from graft donor cells, obtained 360 days after TCRalphabeta/CD19-depleted stem cell transplant. These receptors were taken from a boy younger than two who had a stem cell transplant for acute myeloid leukemia, so the T cells may come from the graft donor. Each CDR3 is given with its conserved first and last residue. The order of the fields is clone size, D gene, J gene, V gene, CDR3 protein, CDR3 DNA. The D gene is left open where the match is weak. Clone size is stated in some rows and not others, as once, few, many or a class when expanded.

clone size: few; D gene: TRBD1; J gene: TRBJ2-2; V gene: TRBV6-1; CDR3 protein: CASKVGTANTGELFF; CDR3 DNA: TGTGCCAGCAAAGTCGGGACAGCGAACACCGGGGAGCTGTTTTTT
clone size: many; D gene: .; J gene: TRBJ2-1; V gene: TRBV7-9; CDR3 protein: CASSYTLDEQFF; CDR3 DNA: TGTGCCAGCAGTTACACGCTGGATGAGCAGTTCTTC
clone size: .; D gene: TRBD1; J gene: TRBJ1-2; V gene: TRBV20-1; CDR3 protein: CSARQGERGYTF; CDR3 DNA: TGCAGTGCTAGACAGGGGGAAAGAGGCTACACCTTC
clone size: many; D gene: .; J gene: TRBJ2-2; V gene: TRBV6-2/TRBV6-3; CDR3 protein: CASSAQGVGELFF; CDR3 DNA: TGTGCCAGCAGCGCTCAAGGGGTCGGGGAGCTGTTTTTT
clone size: .; D gene: TRBD2; J gene: TRBJ2-3; V gene: TRBV29-1; CDR3 protein: CSVGGTYTDTQYF; CDR3 DNA: TGCAGCGTGGGGGGGACCTACACAGATACGCAGTATTTT
clone size: .; D gene: .; J gene: TRBJ2-3; V gene: TRBV12-3/TRBV12-4; CDR3 protein: CASSFRRDSPSTDTQYF; CDR3 DNA: TGTGCCAGCAGCTTTCGGAGGGACAGTCCTAGCACAGATACGCAGTATTTT
clone size: many; D gene: .; J gene: TRBJ2-1; V gene: TRBV20-1; CDR3 protein: CSARGRGAGNEQFF; CDR3 DNA: TGCAGTGCCAGGGGGCGGGGGGCAGGGAATGAGCAGTTCTTC
clone size: many; D gene: TRBD2; J gene: TRBJ2-2; V gene: TRBV14; CDR3 protein: CASSQDLAGGLGPWNTGELFF; CDR3 DNA: TGTGCCAGCAGCCAAGACCTAGCGGGGGGTCTTGGACCGTGGAACACCGGGGAGCTGTTTTTT
clone size: .; D gene: .; J gene: TRBJ2-1; V gene: TRBV7-6; CDR3 protein: CASSLGEEPSPYNEQFF; CDR3 DNA: TGTGCCAGCAGCTTAGGGGAGGAGCCCTCTCCCTACAATGAGCAGTTCTTC
clone size: .; D gene: TRBD1; J gene: TRBJ2-7; V gene: TRBV6-5; CDR3 protein: CASSYSGTGRYEQYF; CDR3 DNA: TGTGCCAGCAGTTACTCGGGGACAGGGAGGTACGAGCAGTACTTC
clone size: few; D gene: .; J gene: TRBJ1-3; V gene: TRBV11-3; CDR3 protein: CASRLRETSGNTIYF; CDR3 DNA: TGTGCCAGCAGGTTACGGGAAACCTCTGGAAACACCATATATTTT
clone size: many; D gene: .; J gene: TRBJ2-3; V gene: TRBV29-1; CDR3 protein: CSATGVEDTQYF; CDR3 DNA: TGCAGCGCCACGGGTGTAGAAGATACGCAGTATTTT
clone size: many; D gene: TRBD1; J gene: TRBJ2-7; V gene: TRBV20-1; CDR3 protein: CSAEDREYEQYF; CDR3 DNA: TGCAGTGCTGAGGACAGGGAATACGAGCAGTACTTC
clone size: .; D gene: TRBD1; J gene: TRBJ2-1; V gene: TRBV7-2; CDR3 protein: CASSDPGQLYNEQFF; CDR3 DNA: TGTGCCAGCAGCGATCCGGGACAGCTATACAATGAGCAGTTCTTC
clone size: .; D gene: .; J gene: TRBJ2-2; V gene: TRBV28; CDR3 protein: CASSFSVNTGELFF; CDR3 DNA: TGTGCCAGCAGTTTCTCGGTTAACACCGGGGAGCTGTTTTTT
clone size: many; D gene: .; J gene: TRBJ1-2; V gene: TRBV4-3; CDR3 protein: CASSQDRQINYGYTF; CDR3 DNA: TGCGCCAGCAGCCAAGATAGGCAGATCAACTATGGCTACACCTTC
clone size: .; D gene: TRBD2; J gene: TRBJ2-3; V gene: TRBV7-9; CDR3 protein: CASGLATDTQYF; CDR3 DNA: TGTGCCAGCGGACTAGCGACAGATACGCAGTATTTT
clone size: once; D gene: .; J gene: TRBJ2-6; V gene: TRBV9; CDR3 protein: CASSGGASERHRDPSGANVLTF; CDR3 DNA: TGTGCCAGCAGCGGAGGGGCAAGTGAGAGGCATCGGGATCCCTCTGGGGCCAACGTCCTGACTTTC
clone size: few; D gene: TRBD1; J gene: TRBJ1-5; V gene: TRBV7-2; CDR3 protein: CASSLGWDRPNQPQHF; CDR3 DNA: TGTGCCAGCAGCTTAGGATGGGACAGGCCGAATCAGCCCCAGCATTTT